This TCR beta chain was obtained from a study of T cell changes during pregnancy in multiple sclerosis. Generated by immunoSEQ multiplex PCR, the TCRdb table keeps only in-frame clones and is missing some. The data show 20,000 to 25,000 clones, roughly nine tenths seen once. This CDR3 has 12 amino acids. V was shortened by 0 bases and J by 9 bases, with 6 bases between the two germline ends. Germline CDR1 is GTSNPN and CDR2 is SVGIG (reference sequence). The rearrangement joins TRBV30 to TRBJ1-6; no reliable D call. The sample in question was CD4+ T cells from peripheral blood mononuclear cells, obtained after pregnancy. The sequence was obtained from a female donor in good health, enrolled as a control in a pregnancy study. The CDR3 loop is CAWSVLRSPLHF. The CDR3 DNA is TGTGCCTGGAGTGTACTGCGTTCACCCCTCCACTTT.